One and the same sample provided the 3 T cell receptor beta chains below, sequenced in a study of spatial heterogeneity in lung cancer. The time point was: blood at routine non-recurrence follow-up after resection. TCRdb used MiXCR to reprocess the 5' RACE reads, holding one entry per CDR3 protein. The repertoire has fewer than 25,000 distinct CDR3 sequences, roughly a tenth of them found once; the top ten carry about a fifth. The material was PBMCs, obtained at follow-up. Source of these receptors: a male donor with early-stage non-small cell lung cancer.

The chain joins TRBV3-1 to TRBJ2-6, with unresolved D. Germline-derived CDR1 and CDR2 are LGHDT and YNNKEL (reference sequence). V was shortened by 3 bases and J by 2 bases, with 14 bases between the two germline ends. This CDR3 contains 17 residues. CDR3 sequence reads: CASSHAWMGTGANVLTF. In DNA form, the CDR3 reads TGTGCCAGCAGCCATGCCTGGATGGGTACTGGGGCCAACGTCCTGACTTTC.

This clonotype was detected only a few times. The chain combines TRBV5-1 with TRBJ2-1; TRBD2 matches 14 bases. V lost 4 bases and J lost 9; bases outside the gene matches: 9. Germline-derived CDR1 and CDR2 are SGHRS and YFSETQ. There are 16 residues in the CDR3. CDR3 DNA: TGCGCCAGCAGCCTCTTGACTAGCGGGGGGGCATCTGAGCAGTTCTTC. This translates into CASSLLTSGGASEQFF. Together with reference TRBV5-1 and TRBJ2-1, the CDR3 gives the full variable domain: KAGVTQTPRYLIKTRGQQVTLSCSPISGHRSVSWYQQTPGQGLQFLFEYFSETQRNKGNFPGRFSGRQFSNSRSEMNVSTLELGDSALYLCASSLLTSGGASEQFFGPGTRLTVL.

In this sample, this clonotype turned up a few times. V usage is TRBV4-1 and J usage is TRBJ2-7; D is perhaps TRBD1 or TRBD2 (5 bases each). The CDR3 length is 16 residues. Trimming shortened V by 4 bases and J by 6 bases, and 22 bases separated the two germline ends. CDR1 is MGHRA, CDR2 YSYEKL, per germline. The CDR3 nucleotides read TGCGCCAGCAGCCCACTTCGGGACGGTCCCCCGGGCGAGCAGTACTTC. Its protein is CASSPLRDGPPGEQYF.